This T cell receptor beta chain was profiled in a study of blood T cell repertoires in COVID-19. Study background: From the United States, Italy and Spain came samples of acute and convalescent COVID-19. PBMCs, B-cell-depleted T cells, or T cells provided the cDNA or gDNA that made up the material.

In the authors' workflow: Amplification of reference gene primers provided the estimated nucleated cell counts. The table came from immunoSEQ multiplex PCR; TCRdb's copy has only in-frame clones and leaves some out. V and J calls and clone size are as listed in that table; D and trimming were resolved from the DNA. The sample holds around 180,000 clones, 80% to 90% seen once. CDR1 and CDR2 from the germline V gene are SGDLS and YYNGEE. This CDR3 region has 16 residues. The J segment lost 2 bases and the V segment lost 0 bases, leaving 2 bases of the junction unmatched. Sample: peripheral blood. The chain is built from TRBV9 and TRBJ2-3, with TRBD2 matching 11 bases. The sequence derives from a man between 60 and 75 years old with acute or convalescent COVID-19. This CDR3 reads CASSVGLAGLTDTQYF. The CDR3 DNA sequence: TGTGCCAGCAGCGTAGGACTAGCGGGGCTCACAGATACGCAGTATTTT.